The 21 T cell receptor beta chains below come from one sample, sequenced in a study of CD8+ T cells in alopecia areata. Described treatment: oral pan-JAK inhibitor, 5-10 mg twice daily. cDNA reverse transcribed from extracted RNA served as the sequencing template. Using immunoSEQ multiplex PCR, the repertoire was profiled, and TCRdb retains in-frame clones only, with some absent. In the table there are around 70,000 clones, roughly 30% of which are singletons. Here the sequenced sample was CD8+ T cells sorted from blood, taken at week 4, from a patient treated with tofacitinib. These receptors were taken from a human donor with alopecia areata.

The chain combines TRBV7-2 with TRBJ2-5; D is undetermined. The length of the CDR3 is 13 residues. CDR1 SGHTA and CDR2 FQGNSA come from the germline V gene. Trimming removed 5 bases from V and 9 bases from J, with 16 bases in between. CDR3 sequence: CASSPNRPGSQYF. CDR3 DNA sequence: TGTGCCAGCAGCCCCAATCGGCCCGGGTCCCAGTACTTC. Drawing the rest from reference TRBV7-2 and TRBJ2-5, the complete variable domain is GAGVSQSPSNKVTEKGKDVELRCDPISGHTALYWYRQSLGQGLEFLIYFQGNSAPDKSGLPSDRFSAERTGGSVSTLTIQRTQQEDSAVYLCASSPNRPGSQYFGPGTRLLVL.

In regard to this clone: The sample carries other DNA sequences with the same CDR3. CDR3 protein: CSVVGGSYNEQFF. CDR3 DNA sequence: TGCAGCGTTGTCGGGGGATCCTACAATGAGCAGTTCTTC. The chain carries TRBV29-1 and TRBJ2-1, with D possibly TRBD2 on 6 matching bases. Trimming removed 4 bases at V and 1 base at J, with 8 bases between. This CDR3 spans 13 amino acids. The V gene's germline CDR1 is SQVTM and CDR2 ANQGSEA.

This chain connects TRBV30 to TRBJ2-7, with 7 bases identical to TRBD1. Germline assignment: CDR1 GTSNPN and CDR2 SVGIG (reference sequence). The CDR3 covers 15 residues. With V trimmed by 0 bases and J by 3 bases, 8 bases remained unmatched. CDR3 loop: CAWSVDEGQFYEQYF. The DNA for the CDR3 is TGTGCCTGGAGTGTAGACGAGGGACAGTTCTACGAGCAGTACTTC.

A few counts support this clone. The CDR3 is CASEDPLREKLFF. CDR3 in DNA: TGTGCCTCAGAAGACCCTTTAAGGGAAAAACTGTTTTTT. The chain recombines TRBV30 with TRBJ1-4; D unclear. V was clipped by 7 bases and J by 8 bases, with 17 bases between them. The CDR3 extends over 13 amino acids. The germline gives CDR1 GTSNPN, CDR2 SVGIG (reference sequence).

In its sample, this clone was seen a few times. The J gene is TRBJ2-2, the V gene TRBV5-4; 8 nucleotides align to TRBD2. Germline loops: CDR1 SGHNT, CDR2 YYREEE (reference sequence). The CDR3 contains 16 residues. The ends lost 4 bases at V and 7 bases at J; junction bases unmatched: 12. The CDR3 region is CASSLKGAGVDGELFF. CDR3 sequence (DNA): TGTGCCAGCAGCCTAAAAGGAGCGGGAGTCGACGGGGAGCTGTTTTTT.

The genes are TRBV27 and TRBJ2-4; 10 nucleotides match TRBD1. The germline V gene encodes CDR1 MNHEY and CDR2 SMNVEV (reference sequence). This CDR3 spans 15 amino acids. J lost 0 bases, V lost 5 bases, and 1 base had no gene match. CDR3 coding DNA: TGTGCCAGCAGTGACAGGGGGCTAGCCAAAAACATTCAGTACTTC. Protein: CASSDRGLAKNIQYF.

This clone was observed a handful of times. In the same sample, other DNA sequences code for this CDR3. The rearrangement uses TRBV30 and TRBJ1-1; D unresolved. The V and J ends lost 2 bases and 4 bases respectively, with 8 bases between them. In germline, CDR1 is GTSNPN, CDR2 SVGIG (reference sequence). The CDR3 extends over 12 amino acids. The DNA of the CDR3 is TGTGCCTGGAGTCCTGGAGCCACTGAAGCTTTCTTT. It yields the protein CAWSPGATEAFF.

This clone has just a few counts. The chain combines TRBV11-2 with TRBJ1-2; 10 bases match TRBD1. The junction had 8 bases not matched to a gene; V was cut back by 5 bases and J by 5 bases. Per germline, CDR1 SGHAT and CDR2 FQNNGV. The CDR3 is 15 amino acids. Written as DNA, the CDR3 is TGTGCCAGCAGCACGCGACAGGGGGCAGAATATGGCTACACCTTC. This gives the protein CASSTRQGAEYGYTF.

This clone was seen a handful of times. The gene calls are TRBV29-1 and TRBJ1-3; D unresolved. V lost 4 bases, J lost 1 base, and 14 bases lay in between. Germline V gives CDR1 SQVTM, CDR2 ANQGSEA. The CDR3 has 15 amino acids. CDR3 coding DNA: TGCAGCGTTGTAGGCGGAGGCACATCTGGAAACACCATATATTTT. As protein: CSVVGGGTSGNTIYF. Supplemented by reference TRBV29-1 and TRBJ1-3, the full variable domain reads SAVISQKPSRDICQRGTSLTIQCQVDSQVTMMFWYRQQPGQSLTLIATANQGSEATYESGFVIDKFPISRPNLTFSTLTVSNMSPEDSSIYLCSVVGGGTSGNTIYFGEGSWLTVV.

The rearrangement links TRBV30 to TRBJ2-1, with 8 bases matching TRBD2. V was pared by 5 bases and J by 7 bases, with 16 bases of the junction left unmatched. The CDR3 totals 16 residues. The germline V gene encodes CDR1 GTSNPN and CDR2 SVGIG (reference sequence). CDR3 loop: CAWGPPPAGDINEQFF. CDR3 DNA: TGTGCCTGGGGTCCCCCACCAGCGGGAGATATTAATGAGCAGTTCTTC.

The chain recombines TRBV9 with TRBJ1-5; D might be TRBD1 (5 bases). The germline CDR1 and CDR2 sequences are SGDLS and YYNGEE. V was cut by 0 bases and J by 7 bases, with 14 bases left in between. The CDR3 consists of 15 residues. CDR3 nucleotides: TGTGCCAGCAGCGTAGATGCTTGGGGGAACCAGCCCCAGCATTTT. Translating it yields CASSVDAWGNQPQHF.

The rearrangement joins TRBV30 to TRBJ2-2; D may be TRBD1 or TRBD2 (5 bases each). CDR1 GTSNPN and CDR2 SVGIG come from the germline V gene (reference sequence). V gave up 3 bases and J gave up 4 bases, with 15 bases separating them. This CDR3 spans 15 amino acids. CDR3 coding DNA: TGTGCCTGGAGCTATCGAGGGGCGGTCACCGGGGAGCTGTTTTTT. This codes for CAWSYRGAVTGELFF. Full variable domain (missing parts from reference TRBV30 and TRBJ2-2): SQTIHQWPATLVQPVGSPLSLECTVEGTSNPNLYWYRQAAGRGLQLLFYSVGIGQISSEVPQNLSASRPQDRQFILSSKKLLLSDSGFYLCAWSYRGAVTGELFFGEGSRLTVL.

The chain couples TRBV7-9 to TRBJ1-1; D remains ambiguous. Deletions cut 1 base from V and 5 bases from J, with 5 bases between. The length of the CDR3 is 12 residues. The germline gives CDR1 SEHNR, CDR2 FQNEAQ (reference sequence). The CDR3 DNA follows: TGTGCCAGCAGCTTAGGGGCAACTGAAGCTTTCTTT. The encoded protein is CASSLGATEAFF.

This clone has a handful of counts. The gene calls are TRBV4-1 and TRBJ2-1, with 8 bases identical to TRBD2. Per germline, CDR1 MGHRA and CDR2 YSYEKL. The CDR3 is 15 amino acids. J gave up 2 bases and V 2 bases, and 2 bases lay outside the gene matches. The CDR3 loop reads CASSQLGLAYNEQFF. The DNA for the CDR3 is TGCGCCAGCAGCCAATTGGGACTAGCCTACAATGAGCAGTTCTTC.

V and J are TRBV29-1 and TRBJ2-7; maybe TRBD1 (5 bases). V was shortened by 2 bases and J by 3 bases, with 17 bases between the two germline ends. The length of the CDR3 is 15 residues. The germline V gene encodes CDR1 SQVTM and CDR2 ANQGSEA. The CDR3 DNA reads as TGCAGCGTTGAATTCACCTCGGGCAGGGACTACGAGCAGTACTTC. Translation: CSVEFTSGRDYEQYF.

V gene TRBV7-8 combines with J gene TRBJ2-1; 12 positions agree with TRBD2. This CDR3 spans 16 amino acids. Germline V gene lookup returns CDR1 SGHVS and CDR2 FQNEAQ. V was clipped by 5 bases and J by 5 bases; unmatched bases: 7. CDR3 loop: CASSLFTSGRNNEQFF. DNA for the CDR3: TGTGCCAGCAGCCTCTTTACTAGCGGGAGGAACAATGAGCAGTTCTTC.

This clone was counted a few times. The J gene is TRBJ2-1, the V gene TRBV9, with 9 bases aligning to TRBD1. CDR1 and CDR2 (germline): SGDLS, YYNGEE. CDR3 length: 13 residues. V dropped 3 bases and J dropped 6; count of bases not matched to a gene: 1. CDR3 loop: CASSGDRVNEQFF. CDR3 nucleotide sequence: TGTGCCAGCAGCGGGGACAGGGTCAATGAGCAGTTCTTC.

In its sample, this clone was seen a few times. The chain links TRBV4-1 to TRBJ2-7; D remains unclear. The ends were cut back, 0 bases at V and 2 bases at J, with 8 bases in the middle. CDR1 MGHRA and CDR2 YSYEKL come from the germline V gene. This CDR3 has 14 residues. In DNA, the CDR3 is TGCGCCAGCAGCCAAGAATCTAGGGCCTACGAGCAGTACTTC. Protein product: CASSQESRAYEQYF.

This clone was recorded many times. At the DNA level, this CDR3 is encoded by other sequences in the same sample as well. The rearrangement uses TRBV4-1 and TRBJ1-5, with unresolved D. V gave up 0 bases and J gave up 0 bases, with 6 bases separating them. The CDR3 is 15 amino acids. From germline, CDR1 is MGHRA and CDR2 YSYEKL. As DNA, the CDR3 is TGCGCCAGCAGCCAAGAGGGTAATAGCAATCAGCCCCAGCATTTT. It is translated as CASSQEGNSNQPQHF.

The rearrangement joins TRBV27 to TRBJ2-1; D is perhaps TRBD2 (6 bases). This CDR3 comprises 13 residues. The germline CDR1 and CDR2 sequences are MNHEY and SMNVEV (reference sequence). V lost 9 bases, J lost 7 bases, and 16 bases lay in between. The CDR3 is CASGTSPRNEQFF. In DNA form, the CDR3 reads TGTGCCAGTGGGACTTCCCCTCGGAATGAGCAGTTCTTC.

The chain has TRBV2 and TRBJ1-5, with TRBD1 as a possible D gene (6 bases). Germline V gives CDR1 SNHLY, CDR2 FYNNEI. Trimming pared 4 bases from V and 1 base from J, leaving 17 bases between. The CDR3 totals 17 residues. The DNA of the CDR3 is TGTGCCAGCAGTGCCTTGGGGGCCGAGGGGAGCAATCAGCCCCAGCATTTT. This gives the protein CASSALGAEGSNQPQHF.